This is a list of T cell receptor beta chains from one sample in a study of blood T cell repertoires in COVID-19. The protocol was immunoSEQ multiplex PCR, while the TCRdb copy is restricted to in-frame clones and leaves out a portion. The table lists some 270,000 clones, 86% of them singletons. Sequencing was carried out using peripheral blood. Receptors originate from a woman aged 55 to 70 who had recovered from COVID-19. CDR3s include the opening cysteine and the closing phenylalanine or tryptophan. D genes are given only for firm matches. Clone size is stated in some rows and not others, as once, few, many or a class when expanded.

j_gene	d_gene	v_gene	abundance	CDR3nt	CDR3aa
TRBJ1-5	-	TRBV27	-	TGTGCCAGCAGTTTTATGGGGCCCAGCAATCAGCCCCAGCATTTT	CASSFMGPSNQPQHF
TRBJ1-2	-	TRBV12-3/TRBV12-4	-	TGTGCCAGCAGTTCTGGGACACTCTTCGGCTACACCTTC	CASSSGTLFGYTF
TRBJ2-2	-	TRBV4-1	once	TGCGCCAGCAGCCATGGGGGCAACACCGGGGAGCTGTTTTTT	CASSHGGNTGELFF
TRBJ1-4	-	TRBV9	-	TGTGCCAGCAGCGTGACACGGAATAATGAAAAACTGTTTTTT	CASSVTRNNEKLFF
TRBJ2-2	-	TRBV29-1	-	TGCAGCGTTGAGGTGGCGGCCCCCTCTCCCGGGGAGCTGTTTTTT	CSVEVAAPSPGELFF
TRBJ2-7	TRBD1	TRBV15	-	TGTGCCACCAGCCGAGCAGGGGGCGAGCAGTACTTC	CATSRAGGEQYF
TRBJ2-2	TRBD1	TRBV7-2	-	TGTGCCAGCAGTTTTGACAGGGCCGGGACCGGGGAGCTGTTTTTT	CASSFDRAGTGELFF
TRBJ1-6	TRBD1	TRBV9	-	TGTGCCAGCAGCGTTTCGACAGGGCTAAATAATTCACCCCTCCACTTT	CASSVSTGLNNSPLHF
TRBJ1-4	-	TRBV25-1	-	TGTGCCAGCAGTGAATTGGGAGGGGTTGTGGAAAAACTGTTTTTT	CASSELGGVVEKLFF
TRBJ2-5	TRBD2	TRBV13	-	TGTGCCAGCAGCCCCCGGACTAGCGGAAGAGAGACCCAGTACTTC	CASSPRTSGRETQYF
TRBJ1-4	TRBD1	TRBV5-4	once	TGTGCCAGCAGCGAAGGGACAGGGCTATATGAAAAACTGTTTTTT	CASSEGTGLYEKLFF
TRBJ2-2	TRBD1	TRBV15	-	TGTGCCACCAGCAGAACCCGACAGGGGGCCACCGGGGAGCTGTTTTTT	CATSRTRQGATGELFF
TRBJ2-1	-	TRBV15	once	TGTGCCACCAGCAGAGATCGACGGGGAAGCTCCTACAATGAGCAGTTCTTC	CATSRDRRGSSYNEQFF
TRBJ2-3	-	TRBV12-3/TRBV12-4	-	TGTGCCAGCAACCCGGACCAGGGTACGCAGTATTTT	CASNPDQGTQYF
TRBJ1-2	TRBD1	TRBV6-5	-	TGTGCCAGCACAATGGACAGGGGGCGGGGTGGCTACACCTTC	CASTMDRGRGGYTF
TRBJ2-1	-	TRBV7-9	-	TGTGCCAGCAGCTACTTCTCGGGCCAGCTAGGGGCGCAGTTCTTC	CASSYFSGQLGAQFF
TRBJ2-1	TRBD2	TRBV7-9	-	TGTGCCAGCAGAAAACTAGCGGGGGGGAATGAGCAGTTCTTC	CASRKLAGGNEQFF
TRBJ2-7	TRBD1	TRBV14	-	TGTGCCAGCAGTCCCTTCCAGGGGGACTACGAGCAGTACTTC	CASSPFQGDYEQYF
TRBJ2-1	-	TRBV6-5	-	TGTGCCAGCAGTTTCCTCGACAGCCACAATGAGCAGTTCTTC	CASSFLDSHNEQFF
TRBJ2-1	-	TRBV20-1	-	TGCAGTGCTAGTCGTCCTGTCTCCTACAATGAGCAGTTCTTC	CSASRPVSYNEQFF
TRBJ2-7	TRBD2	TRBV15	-	TGTGCCACCAGCCCCCGGACTAGCGGGGGGTACGAGCAGTACTTC	CATSPRTSGGYEQYF
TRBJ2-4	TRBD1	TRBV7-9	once	TGTGCCAGCAGTTGGGGTGACAGGGATGTCATTCAGTACTTC	CASSWGDRDVIQYF
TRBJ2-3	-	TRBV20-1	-	TGCAGTGCTAGTTTATCCGGTCGGGGTACGCAGTATTTT	CSASLSGRGTQYF
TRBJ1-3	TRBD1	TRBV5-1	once	TGCGCCAGCAGCTTGGCTGACAGGGGAAGCACCATATATTTT	CASSLADRGSTIYF
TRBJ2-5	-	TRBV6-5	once	TGTGCCAGCAGTTACTCGCATGGACAGACCCAAGAGACCCAGTACTTC	CASSYSHGQTQETQYF
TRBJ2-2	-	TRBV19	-	TGTGCCAGTAGTATCGGACAGATCCCCGGGGAGCTGTTTTTT	CASSIGQIPGELFF
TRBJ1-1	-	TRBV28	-	TGTGCCAGCAGTCCCCCCGGAGGGATGAACACTGAAGCTTTCTTT	CASSPPGGMNTEAFF
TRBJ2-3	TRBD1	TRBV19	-	TGTGCCAGTAGTATAGGGACAGGGGTACCCATGACAGATACGCAGTATTTT	CASSIGTGVPMTDTQYF
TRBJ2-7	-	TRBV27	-	TGTGCCAGCAGTCCGCAGGGGTCCGGGCAGTACTTC	CASSPQGSGQYF
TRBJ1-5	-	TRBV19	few	TGTGCCAGTAGTGACCGGGGGAAGCCCCAGCATTTT	CASSDRGKPQHF
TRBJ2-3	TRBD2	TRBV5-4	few	TGTGCCAGCAGCTTGTCTATTACTAGCGGGGGATCAGATACGCAGTATTTT	CASSLSITSGGSDTQYF
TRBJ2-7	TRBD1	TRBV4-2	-	TGTGCCAGCAGCCAAGGAATCGACAGGGGGCGGTACGAGCAGTACTTC	CASSQGIDRGRYEQYF
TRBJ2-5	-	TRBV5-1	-	TGCGCCAGCAGCCCCGTGGGTGCAGGGAGGGAGACCCAGTACTTC	CASSPVGAGRETQYF
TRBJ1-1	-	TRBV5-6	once	TGTGCCAGCAGCCAGACGACAGGCGGGAACACTGAAGCTTTCTTT	CASSQTTGGNTEAFF
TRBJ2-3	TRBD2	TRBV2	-	TGTGCCAGCAACCCGAGGGGAGGGACGCAGTATTTT	CASNPRGGTQYF
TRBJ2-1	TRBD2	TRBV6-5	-	TGTGCCAGCAGTAGGGGACTAGCCCATGAGCAGTTCTTC	CASSRGLAHEQFF
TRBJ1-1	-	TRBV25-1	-	TGTGCCAGCACCTTGAACACTGAAGCTTTCTTT	CASTLNTEAFF
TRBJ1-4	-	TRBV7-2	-	TGTGCCAGCACCCTAGGAGGGGAAATGGGAAAACTGTTTTTT	CASTLGGEMGKLFF
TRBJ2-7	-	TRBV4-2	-	TGTGCCAGCAGCCAAGATCAGGCCTATTACGAGCAGTACTTC	CASSQDQAYYEQYF
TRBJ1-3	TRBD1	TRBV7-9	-	TGTGCCAGCAGGCTACAGGGGCCCGTTGGTGGAAACACCATATATTTT	CASRLQGPVGGNTIYF
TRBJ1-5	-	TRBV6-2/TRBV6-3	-	TGTGCCAGCAGTTACTCGGGCTGGTTTCGTCGGCAGCCCCAGCATTTT	CASSYSGWFRRQPQHF
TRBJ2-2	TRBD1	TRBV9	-	TGTGCCAGCAGCGGGGGACAGGGAGACACCGGGGAGCTGTTTTTT	CASSGGQGDTGELFF
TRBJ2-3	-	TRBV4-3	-	TGCGCCAGCAGCCAGGCCAGCACAGATACGCAGTATTTT	CASSQASTDTQYF
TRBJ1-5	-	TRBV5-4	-	TGTGCCAGCAGCTTGGAGGACAGCGGGCCCCAGCATTTT	CASSLEDSGPQHF
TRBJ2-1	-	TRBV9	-	TGTGCCAGCAGCGCGACAGGTAGCTCCTACAATGAGCAGTTCTTC	CASSATGSSYNEQFF
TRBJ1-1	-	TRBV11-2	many	TGTGCCAGCAGCTCGGTGGACACTGAAGCTTTCTTT	CASSSVDTEAFF
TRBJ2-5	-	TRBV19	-	TGTGCCAGTAGTCTGCCTGGGGCGCGGGAGACCCAGTACTTC	CASSLPGARETQYF
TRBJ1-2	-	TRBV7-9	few	TGTGCCAGCAGCTGGACAGTAAACTATGGCTACACCTTC	CASSWTVNYGYTF
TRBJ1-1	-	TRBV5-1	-	TGCGCCAGCAGCTTGTGGCAGAGTACAGGGTCCACTGAAGCTTTCTTT	CASSLWQSTGSTEAFF
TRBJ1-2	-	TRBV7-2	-	TGTGCCAGCAGCTTAAAGATCGTAGGAATTCCAGCGTACGGCTACACCTTC	CASSLKIVGIPAYGYTF
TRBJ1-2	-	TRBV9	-	TGTGCCAGCAGCGGAGGCCCGGGCTATGGCTACACCTTC	CASSGGPGYGYTF
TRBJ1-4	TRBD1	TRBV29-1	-	TGCAGCGTTGAAGAGTCCAGGGGGAGTGAAAAACTGTTTTTT	CSVEESRGSEKLFF
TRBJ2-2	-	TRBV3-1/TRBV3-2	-	TGTGCCAGCAGCCCCGTCGCGCAGGGGAGAACCGGGGAGCTGTTTTTT	CASSPVAQGRTGELFF
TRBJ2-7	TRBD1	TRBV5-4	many	TGTGCCAGCAGCTTGGGTCCGGGACAGGCCTACGAGCAGTACTTC	CASSLGPGQAYEQYF
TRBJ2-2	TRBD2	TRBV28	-	TGTGCCAGCAGTTTATGGACACTAGCGGGGGGCCCCGGGGAGCTGTTTTTT	CASSLWTLAGGPGELFF